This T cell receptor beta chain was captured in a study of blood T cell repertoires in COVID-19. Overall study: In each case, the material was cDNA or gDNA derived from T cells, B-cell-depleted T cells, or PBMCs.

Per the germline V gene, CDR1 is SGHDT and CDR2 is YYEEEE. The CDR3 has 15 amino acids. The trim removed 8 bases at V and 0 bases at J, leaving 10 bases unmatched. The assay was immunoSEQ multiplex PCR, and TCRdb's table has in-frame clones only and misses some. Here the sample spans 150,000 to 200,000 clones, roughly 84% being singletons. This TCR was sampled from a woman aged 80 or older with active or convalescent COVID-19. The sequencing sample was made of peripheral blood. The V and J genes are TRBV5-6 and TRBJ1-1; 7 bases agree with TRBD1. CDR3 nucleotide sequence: TGTGCCAGTGGGACAGCGGCAACCATGAACACTGAAGCTTTCTTT. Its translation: CASGTAATMNTEAFF.